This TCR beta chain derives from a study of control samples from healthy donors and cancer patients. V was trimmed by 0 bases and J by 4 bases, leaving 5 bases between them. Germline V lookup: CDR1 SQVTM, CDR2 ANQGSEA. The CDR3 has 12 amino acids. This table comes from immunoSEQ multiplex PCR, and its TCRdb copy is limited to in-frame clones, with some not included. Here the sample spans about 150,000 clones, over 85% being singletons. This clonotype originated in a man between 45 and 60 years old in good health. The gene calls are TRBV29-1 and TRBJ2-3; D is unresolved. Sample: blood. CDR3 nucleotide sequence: TGCAGCGTTGAAGAAAGGGCAGATACGCAGTATTTT. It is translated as CSVEERADTQYF.